The 22 T cell receptor beta chains presented below share a single source sample, sequenced in a study of blood T cell repertoires in COVID-19. This table comes from immunoSEQ multiplex PCR, and its TCRdb copy is limited to in-frame clones, with some not included. The sample lists around 250,000 clones, around 83% seen once, with less than 4.5% in the top ten. Sequences were obtained from peripheral blood. The receptor set was obtained from a man aged 18-30 years with active or convalescent COVID-19.

The chain employs TRBV9 and TRBJ2-5; TRBD1 matches 7 bases. Germline lookup yields CDR1 SGDLS and CDR2 YYNGEE. Unmatched junction bases numbered 9, after V lost 5 bases and J lost 5 bases. This CDR3 has 14 residues. The CDR3 DNA reads TGTGCCAGCAGTTCAGGGGGTATTACGGAGACCCAGTACTTC. It specifies CASSSGGITETQYF.

The chain joins TRBV28 to TRBJ2-7; D perhaps matches TRBD2 (6 bases). V lost 8 bases, J lost 0 bases, and 20 bases lay in between. The germline CDR1 and CDR2 sequences are MDHEN and SYDVKM. The CDR3 loop spans 16 amino acids. The CDR3: CASRPRWGESSYEQYF. The DNA for the CDR3 is TGTGCCAGCCGGCCTCGGTGGGGGGAGAGCTCCTACGAGCAGTACTTC.

This clone was detected a few times. The V gene is TRBV13, the J gene TRBJ1-6, with TRBD1 identical over 10 bases. Germline V gene lookup returns CDR1 PRHDT and CDR2 FYEKMQ (reference sequence). The CDR3 spans 15 residues. With V trimmed by 4 bases and J by 10 bases, 7 bases remained unmatched. CDR3 sequence (DNA): TGTGCCAGCAGCTCACCCGGACAGGGGGGCTCACCCCTCCACTTT. Encoded protein: CASSSPGQGGSPLHF.

This chain joins TRBV30 and TRBJ1-5; D unclear. The length of the CDR3 is 14 residues. Trimming pared 4 bases from V and 0 bases from J, leaving 10 bases between. The V gene's germline CDR1 is GTSNPN and CDR2 SVGIG (reference sequence). The CDR3 coding sequence is TGTGCCTGGAAGGCGGACTATAGCAATCAGCCCCAGCATTTT. The encoded protein is CAWKADYSNQPQHF.

J is TRBJ1-6 and V is TRBV5-1, with 11 bases lining up with TRBD1. Germline V gene sequence: CDR1 SGHRS, CDR2 YFSETQ. V lost 4 bases and J lost 1; bases outside the gene matches: 7. This CDR3 comprises 18 residues. The CDR3 loop reads CASSIGQGAGSYNSPLHF. The CDR3 DNA reads TGCGCCAGCAGCATAGGACAGGGGGCTGGGTCCTATAATTCACCCCTCCACTTT. The full variable domain, in which reference TRBV5-1 and TRBJ1-6 provide the parts outside the CDR3, is KAGVTQTPRYLIKTRGQQVTLSCSPISGHRSVSWYQQTPGQGLQFLFEYFSETQRNKGNFPGRFSGRQFSNSRSEMNVSTLELGDSALYLCASSIGQGAGSYNSPLHFGNGTRLTVT.

This clone came up once. The CDR3: CSVLGQGGGYTF. CDR3 nucleotides: TGCAGCGTGCTGGGACAGGGAGGTGGCTACACCTTC. The chain links TRBV29-1 to TRBJ1-2, with 9 bases identical to TRBD1. The CDR3 loop spans 12 amino acids. Germline V gives CDR1 SQVTM, CDR2 ANQGSEA. Trimming took 6 bases from V and 7 from J; bases not matched to a gene: 6.

The chain carries TRBV6-5 and TRBJ2-7; tentatively, D is TRBD1 (6 bases). Trimming removed 4 bases at V and 5 bases at J, with 18 bases between. This CDR3 is built from 15 residues. Germline assignment: CDR1 MNHEY and CDR2 SVGAGI. The CDR3 loop is CASSLKGEYIDEQYF. CDR3 in DNA: TGTGCCAGCAGTTTAAAGGGGGAGTATATCGACGAGCAGTACTTC.

V gene TRBV9 combines with J gene TRBJ2-1, with 10 bases matching TRBD2. CDR1 and CDR2 (germline): SGDLS, YYNGEE. This CDR3 contains 17 residues. The trim removed 0 bases at V and 2 bases at J, leaving 5 bases unmatched. The CDR3 DNA sequence: TGTGCCAGCAGCGTAGCTCAGGGACTAGCGACCTACAATGAGCAGTTCTTC. Its protein product is CASSVAQGLATYNEQFF.

This clone was seen more than once but under ten times. This chain uses TRBV3-1 (or the pseudogene TRBV3-2) with TRBJ1-5, with TRBD1 identical over 7 bases. This CDR3 region has 14 residues. Looked up from germline, CDR1 is LGHDT and CDR2 is YNNKEL (reference sequence). Trimming at V came to 6 bases and at J to 8 bases, leaving 10 bases not matched to a gene. CDR3 in DNA: TGTGCCAGCAGTCGGACAGGCGGCGAGGAGCCCCAGCATTTT. Protein product: CASSRTGGEEPQHF.

V usage is TRBV24-1 and J usage is TRBJ2-4; no reliable D call. The CDR3 extends over 17 amino acids. The V end was cut by 5 bases, the J end by 2 bases, with 18 bases between. Germline V gene lookup returns CDR1 KGHDR and CDR2 SFDVKD. The CDR3 spells CATSATVKYSSKNIQYF. CDR3 nucleotides: TGTGCCACCAGTGCTACAGTCAAATATAGTTCCAAAAACATTCAGTACTTC.

The V gene is TRBV28, the J gene TRBJ1-5; 7 bases are shared with TRBD1. The junction had 23 bases not matched to a gene; V was cut back by 8 bases and J by 4 bases. The CDR3 is 19 residues long. CDR1 is MDHEN, CDR2 SYDVKM, per germline. The CDR3 DNA reads as TGTGCCAGCGGGTTCGACAGGGCGTTGCGTCTCGGCGCGAATCAGCCCCAGCATTTT. Residues: CASGFDRALRLGANQPQHF. The variable domain in full, completed from reference TRBV28 and TRBJ1-5, reads DVKVTQSSRYLVKRTGEKVFLECVQDMDHENMFWYRQDPGLGLRLIYFSYDVKMKEKGDIPEGYSVSREKKERFSLILESASTNQTSMYLCASGFDRALRLGANQPQHFGDGTRLSIL.

This clone came up a few times. This chain joins TRBV15 and TRBJ2-7, with D perhaps matching TRBD2 (5 bases). CDR3 length: 17 amino acids. V was pared by 5 bases and J by 2 bases, with 22 bases between. Germline V gene data show CDR1 as LNHNV and CDR2 as YYDKDF (reference sequence). CDR3 coding DNA: TGTGCCACCAGCCCTTCAAGGGTGAGGGTCCCACCCTACGAGCAGTACTTC. Residues: CATSPSRVRVPPYEQYF.

This chain links TRBV28 with TRBJ1-1; the D is unclear. The CDR3 length is 11 residues. CDR1 MDHEN and CDR2 SYDVKM come from the germline V gene. V was cut by 6 bases and J by 4 bases, with 6 bases left in between. The CDR3 bases are TGTGCCAGCAGCCTCAGCACTGAAGCTTTCTTT. As protein: CASSLSTEAFF.

The chain combines TRBV2 with TRBJ2-4, with D perhaps matching TRBD1 (6 bases). V was trimmed by 6 bases and J by 7 bases, leaving 16 bases between them. This CDR3 is built from 14 residues. Looked up from germline, CDR1 is SNHLY and CDR2 is FYNNEI. DNA for the CDR3: TGTGCCAGCAGCCTGACAGGCTATGACAACATTCAGTACTTC. Translated, it gives CASSLTGYDNIQYF.

The J gene is TRBJ1-1, the V gene TRBV30, with TRBD1 matching over 8 bases. V shed 8 bases and J 6 bases; nucleotides not matched to a gene: 8. The V gene's germline CDR1 is GTSNPN and CDR2 SVGIG (reference sequence). There are 12 residues in the CDR3. The CDR3 is CATNRGSAEAFF. The CDR3 coding sequence is TGTGCCACCAACAGGGGGAGCGCTGAAGCTTTCTTT.

Concerning this clone itself: This clone may be a read error of a much larger clone one base away. This chain connects TRBV5-1 to TRBJ2-2; the D gene is possibly TRBD2 (6 bases). Germline V lookup: CDR1 SGHRS, CDR2 YFSETQ. Trimming pared 0 bases from V and 6 bases from J, leaving 15 bases between. This CDR3 is built from 16 residues. The CDR3: CASSLGTSSTPGELFF. The CDR3 DNA sequence: TGCGCCAGCAGCTTGGGTACTAGCTCAACACCCGGGGAGCTGTTTTTT.

The rearrangement uses TRBV29-1 and TRBJ2-7, with 12 bases lining up with TRBD1. This CDR3 is built from 14 residues. J gave up 5 bases and V 7 bases, and 9 bases lay outside the gene matches. Germline V gene sequence: CDR1 SQVTM, CDR2 ANQGSEA. The CDR3 coding sequence is TGCAGCGCCCGGGACAGGGGGCTCTCTAACGAGCAGTACTTC. Protein sequence: CSARDRGLSNEQYF.

The rearrangement links TRBV19 to TRBJ1-1; 7 nucleotides line up with TRBD1. CDR1 is LNHDA, CDR2 SQIVND, per germline (reference sequence). With V trimmed by 6 bases and J by 1 base, 8 bases remained unmatched. The CDR3 contains 15 residues. In DNA form, the CDR3 reads TGTGCCAGTAGAATACCGGGACAGCAGAACACTGAAGCTTTCTTT. Protein sequence: CASRIPGQQNTEAFF.

The rearrangement uses TRBV9 and TRBJ1-3, with D tentatively TRBD1 (5 bases). Trimming took off 0 bases at V and 1 base at J, with 14 bases between the two ends. This CDR3 has 17 residues. From germline, CDR1 is SGDLS and CDR2 YYNGEE. This CDR3 is CASSVDGGKWSGNTIYF. CDR3 DNA: TGTGCCAGCAGCGTAGATGGGGGGAAATGGTCTGGAAACACCATATATTTT. Full variable domain (rest looked up from reference TRBV9 and TRBJ1-3): DSGVTQTPKHLITATGQRVTLRCSPRSGDLSVYWYQQSLDQGLQFLIQYYNGEERAKGNILERFSAQQFPDLHSELNLSSLELGDSALYFCASSVDGGKWSGNTIYFGEGSWLTVV.

V gene TRBV28 combines with J gene TRBJ1-1, with D unresolved. CDR3 length: 15 residues. V lost 8 bases and J lost 1, with 17 bases in between. CDR1 is MDHEN and CDR2 is SYDVKM in the germline V gene. The CDR3 reads CASHRGFRGNTEAFF. DNA of the CDR3: TGTGCCAGCCATCGGGGTTTCCGGGGGAACACTGAAGCTTTCTTT.

J is TRBJ2-7 and V is TRBV9; D gene ambiguous. Trimming took off 0 bases at V and 3 bases at J, with 7 bases between the two ends. Germline CDR1 reads SGDLS; CDR2 reads YYNGEE. CDR3 length: 13 residues. CDR3 protein: CASSVVPGYEQYF. The CDR3 DNA sequence: TGTGCCAGCAGCGTAGTTCCCGGCTACGAGCAGTACTTC.

This sequence joins TRBV27 and TRBJ1-4, with D perhaps TRBD1 (6 bases). This CDR3 contains 14 residues. Germline values: CDR1 MNHEY, CDR2 SMNVEV (reference sequence). V was clipped by 6 bases and J by 6 bases, with 14 bases between them. The CDR3 sequence is CASSGGGGYEKLFF. CDR3 sequence (DNA): TGTGCCAGCAGCGGAGGGGGGGGGTATGAAAAACTGTTTTTT.